These 20 T cell receptor beta chains came from one sample sequenced in a study of cytomegalovirus exposure and HLA in healthy donors (dated 2017 in TCRdb). Libraries were made using the immunoSEQ multiplex PCR assay. For the multiplex PCR, a mixture combining 60 forward primers for TCR Vbeta segments and 13 reverse primers for TCR Jbeta segments was used. TCRdb's version of the immuneACCESS table is confined to in-frame rearrangements and falls short of the full clone set. An unresolved V gene accounts for under half of the shortfall where checked; the remainder is of unknown origin. Counted in this sample were approximately 180,000 clones; 70% to 80% of them appeared once. The ten biggest clones cover 1.5% to 2% of the sample. The sample comprised PBMCs. These receptors all come from a woman between 45 and 65 years old in good health and CMV-seronegative.

Turning to this clone: One junction end disagrees with the germline gene, perhaps due to a read error. The chain is built from TRBV6-1 and TRBJ1-4; D is ambiguous. The CDR3 sequence is 14 residues long. CDR1 and CDR2 from the germline V gene are MNHNS and SASEGT. The CDR3 DNA sequence: TGTGCCAGCAGTGGTTCGGCAACTAATGAAAAACTGCTTTTT. Amino acid sequence: CASSGSATNEKLLF.

V gene TRBV7-2 combines with J gene TRBJ1-5; D is possibly TRBD1 (6 bases). Germline V gene data show CDR1 as SGHTA and CDR2 as FQGNSA. Deletions cut 10 bases from V and 7 bases from J, with 17 bases between. The CDR3 is 13 amino acids. CDR3: CAIREGERQPQHF. The CDR3 DNA sequence: TGTGCCATCCGGGAGGGGGAACGCCAGCCCCAGCATTTT.

The V gene is TRBV6-5, the J gene TRBJ1-2; TRBD1 agrees at 7 bases. Germline V lookup: CDR1 MNHEY, CDR2 SVGAGI. The CDR3 contains 14 residues. The ends lost 2 bases at V and 5 bases at J; junction bases unmatched: 5. The CDR3 DNA reads as TGTGCCAGCAGTTACCCGGGACAGCCGTATGGCTACACCTTC. Translated: CASSYPGQPYGYTF.

The chain uses TRBV9 and TRBJ1-3; TRBD1 is a possible D gene (6 bases). Germline V lookup: CDR1 SGDLS, CDR2 YYNGEE. CDR3 size: 15 residues. The V gene lost 4 bases and the J gene lost 0 bases, with 11 bases spanning the gap. The CDR3 loop is CASSPRTDSGNTIYF. The CDR3 nucleotides read TGTGCCAGCAGCCCTAGGACAGACTCTGGAAACACCATATATTTT. Supplemented by reference TRBV9 and TRBJ1-3, the full variable domain reads DSGVTQTPKHLITATGQRVTLRCSPRSGDLSVYWYQQSLDQGLQFLIQYYNGEERAKGNILERFSAQQFPDLHSELNLSSLELGDSALYFCASSPRTDSGNTIYFGEGSWLTVV.

This chain joins TRBV7-8 and TRBJ2-7; TRBD2 aligns across 10 bases. Germline trimming cut 2 bases from V and 3 bases from J; bases unmatched to any gene: 4. CDR3 length equals 15 residues. Germline V gene sequence: CDR1 SGHVS, CDR2 FQNEAQ. The CDR3 sequence: CASSLSGGALYEQYF. CDR3 coding DNA: TGTGCCAGCAGCTTAAGCGGGGGGGCCCTCTACGAGCAGTACTTC.

The J gene is TRBJ2-4, the V gene TRBV21-1; TRBD2 is the table's D call and was not checked against the DNA. TRBV21-1 is marked as a pseudogene. There are 17 residues in the CDR3. CDR3 bases: TGTGCCAGCAGCTCCCAAACCCGGGAGGAGGGTAAAGACATTCAGTACTTC. Translating gives CASSSQTREEGKDIQYF.

This clone occurred a few times. The chain uses TRBV5-1 and TRBJ1-1; maybe TRBD1 (5 bases). The CDR3 has 14 residues. V was trimmed by 0 bases and J by 5 bases, leaving 11 bases between them. Germline values: CDR1 SGHRS, CDR2 YFSETQ. In DNA form, the CDR3 reads TGCGCCAGCAGCTTGGCCAAAGGGGTAACTGAAGCTTTCTTT. It encodes CASSLAKGVTEAFF.

The V gene is TRBV4-3, the J gene TRBJ1-5, with D possibly being TRBD1 (6 bases). The CDR3 runs 16 residues. V was cut by 1 base and J by 0 bases, with 10 bases left in between. The germline V gene encodes CDR1 LGHNA and CDR2 YSLEER. The CDR3 protein is CASSQGTAYSNQPQHF. Written as DNA, the CDR3 is TGCGCCAGCAGCCAAGGGACAGCTTATAGCAATCAGCCCCAGCATTTT.

The chain recombines TRBV19 with TRBJ1-1, with D perhaps TRBD1 (6 bases). Germline V gene lookup returns CDR1 LNHDA and CDR2 SQIVND (reference sequence). The CDR3 consists of 14 residues. Trimming cost V 5 bases and J 0 bases, with 10 bases left between them. Here the CDR3 DNA reads TGTGCCAGTAGTTTGACAGGTTTGAACACTGAAGCTTTCTTT. The encoded protein is CASSLTGLNTEAFF.

This clone was detected a few times. The chain joins TRBV7-2 to TRBJ1-3; D perhaps matches TRBD1 (6 bases). The V and J ends lost 2 bases and 0 bases respectively, with 14 bases between them. This CDR3 is 17 amino acids long. Per germline, CDR1 SGHTA and CDR2 FQGNSA. The CDR3 reads CASSLLPPGASGNTIYF. CDR3 nucleotides: TGTGCCAGCAGCTTATTGCCCCCAGGGGCCTCTGGAAACACCATATATTTT.

The CDR3 region has the DNA TGCAGCGTTTCCCAGGGGGAAGGAAACACCATATATTTT. It is translated as CSVSQGEGNTIYF. The chain uses TRBV29-1 and TRBJ1-3; TRBD1 agrees at 7 bases. The trim removed 5 bases at V and 4 bases at J, leaving 5 bases unmatched. The CDR3 is 13 residues long. The germline CDR1 and CDR2 sequences are SQVTM and ANQGSEA.

The J gene is TRBJ2-3, the V gene TRBV19, with D possibly matching TRBD2 (7 bases). V lost 3 bases and J 9 bases, leaving 19 bases between the germline ends. This CDR3 is 15 amino acids long. Germline assignment: CDR1 LNHDA and CDR2 SQIVND (reference sequence). The CDR3 nucleotides are TGTGCCAGTAGTATTGGGGGGACGGGGGGCCGCACGCAGTATTTT. Translating gives CASSIGGTGGRTQYF.

This clone occurred a few times. The rearrangement joins TRBV4-2 to TRBJ1-5; possible D gene TRBD1, 5 bases. CDR1 and CDR2 from the germline V gene are LGHNA and YNFKEQ. This CDR3 comprises 14 residues. V lost 0 bases and J 6 bases, leaving 9 bases between the germline ends. The CDR3 loop reads CASSQDQGSQPQHF. CDR3 bases: TGTGCCAGCAGCCAAGATCAGGGAAGTCAGCCCCAGCATTTT.

This clone was picked up a small number of times. This chain links TRBV7-8 with TRBJ2-1; 10 bases agree with TRBD2. The CDR3 length is 16 residues. Germline CDR1 and CDR2: SGHVS and FQNEAQ. V lost 5 bases to trimming and J lost 0 bases; unmatched junction nucleotides: 4. CDR3: CASSALAGASYNEQFF. In DNA form, the CDR3 reads TGTGCCAGCAGCGCGCTAGCGGGGGCCTCCTACAATGAGCAGTTCTTC.

The chain recombines TRBV7-6 with TRBJ2-7, with 9 bases lining up with TRBD1. This CDR3 region has 13 residues. CDR1 is SGHVS, CDR2 FNYEAQ, per germline. The V and J ends lost 3 bases and 4 bases, in that order; junction bases with no gene match: 1. CDR3 protein: CASSFGQGYEQYF. The CDR3, as DNA: TGTGCCAGCAGCTTCGGACAGGGGTACGAGCAGTACTTC.

Points on this clone: This sample also contains other DNA sequences that code for the same CDR3. The chain has TRBV27 and TRBJ1-1; D not certain. The CDR3 spans 13 residues. Trimming removed 2 bases at V and 1 base at J, with 5 bases between. CDR1 is MNHEY and CDR2 is SMNVEV in the germline V gene (reference sequence). In DNA, the CDR3 is TGTGCCAGCAGTTTAGGGCGGAACACTGAAGCTTTCTTT. Its translation is CASSLGRNTEAFF.

The CDR3 nucleotides are TGTGCCAGCAGGGGGGGGACAGGGTACTATGGCTACACCTTC. Its translation: CASRGGTGYYGYTF. The chain recombines TRBV6-5 with TRBJ1-2, with 9 bases identical to TRBD1. V lost 6 bases, J lost 3 bases, and 5 bases stayed unmatched. The CDR3 loop spans 14 amino acids. Per the germline V gene, CDR1 is MNHEY and CDR2 is SVGAGI.

The genes are TRBV28 and TRBJ1-2, with 7 bases aligning to TRBD1. Looked up from germline, CDR1 is MDHEN and CDR2 is SYDVKM. The CDR3 is made up of 13 amino acids. Unmatched junction bases numbered 7, after V lost 5 bases and J lost 7 bases. In DNA form, the CDR3 reads TGTGCCAGCAGTATGGACAGGCAGCGTGGCTACACCTTC. Translating gives CASSMDRQRGYTF.

The J gene is TRBJ2-1, the V gene TRBV19, with TRBD2 as a possible D gene (7 bases). The CDR3 is 14 amino acids. Germline V gene data show CDR1 as LNHDA and CDR2 as SQIVND (reference sequence). Between the trimmed V and J ends, which lost 4 bases and 8 bases, there was a span of 15 bases. DNA of the CDR3: TGTGCCAGTAGTACCGGGACGGGGGGCCATGAGCAGTTCTTC. Protein: CASSTGTGGHEQFF. The entire variable domain, with the rest obtained from reference TRBV19 and TRBJ2-1, is as follows: DGGITQSPKYLFRKEGQNVTLSCEQNLNHDAMYWYRQDPGQGLRLIYYSQIVNDFQKGDIAEGYSVSREKKESFPLTVTSAQKNPTAFYLCASSTGTGGHEQFFGPGTRLTVL.

The chain is built from TRBV11-1 and TRBJ2-5; D gene ambiguous. The V gene lost 3 bases and the J gene lost 5 bases, with 7 bases spanning the gap. The CDR3 length is 12 residues. Germline values: CDR1 SGHAT, CDR2 FQDESV (reference sequence). The CDR3 nucleotides are TGTGCCAGCAGCTTGCGTTGGGAGACCCAGTACTTC. This encodes CASSLRWETQYF. Supplemented by reference TRBV11-1 and TRBJ2-5, the full variable domain reads EAEVAQSPRYKITEKSQAVAFWCDPISGHATLYWYRQILGQGPELLVQFQDESVVDDSQLPKDRFSAERLKGVDSTLKIQPAELGDSAMYLCASSLRWETQYFGPGTRLLVL.